The 19 T cell receptor beta chains in this list originate from one sample, sequenced in a study of shared clonotypes between healthy human individuals. Assay: immunoSEQ multiplex PCR; the TCRdb copy retains only in-frame clones and omits some. The sample holds over a million clones, 75% to 85% seen once. Sequenced: memory CD4+ T cells from PBMCs. Subset meaning: CD45RA-negative fraction. The source of these receptors is a young man in good health. Some clones in this sample may be carry-over from other donors' samples.

The V call is TRBV6-5, the J call TRBJ2-2; weak D call: TRBD2 (5 bases). V lost 2 bases and J lost 6, with 13 bases in between. Germline CDR1 and CDR2: MNHEY and SVGAGI. This CDR3 has 15 amino acids. The CDR3 loop is CASSYGEMPAGELFF. As DNA, the CDR3 is TGTGCCAGCAGTTACGGGGAGATGCCCGCCGGGGAGCTGTTTTTT.

The rearrangement links TRBV7-9 to TRBJ2-5, with 7 positions matching TRBD1. The CDR3 contains 13 residues. Losses at the gene ends were 5 bases for V and 6 bases for J; bases not matched to a gene: 6. Germline V CDR1 and CDR2: SEHNR, FQNEAQ (reference sequence). The CDR3 loop reads CASSPTGPQTQYF. CDR3 bases: TGTGCCAGCAGCCCGACAGGGCCACAGACCCAGTACTTC.

The chain recombines TRBV18 with TRBJ1-2; maybe TRBD1 (5 bases). V lost 2 bases to trimming and J lost 14 bases, with 15 bases between them. The CDR3 extends over 12 amino acids. Germline V gene sequence: CDR1 KGHSH, CDR2 LQKENI. CDR3 bases: TGTGCCAGCTCACCAGACTCAGGGCCCATGACCTTC. This encodes CASSPDSGPMTF.

The rearrangement joins TRBV28 to TRBJ2-1, with D possibly TRBD2 on 6 matching bases. This CDR3 comprises 13 residues. Trimming stripped 4 bases from V and 14 bases from J, with 18 bases between. From germline, CDR1 is MDHEN and CDR2 SYDVKM. The CDR3 sequence is CASSWESAGSKFF. The CDR3 coding sequence is TGTGCCAGCAGTTGGGAGTCGGCGGGGTCTAAGTTCTTC.

This chain joins TRBV10-1 and TRBJ1-2, with a weak D call TRBD1 (5 bases). V gave up 7 bases and J gave up 4 bases, with 10 bases separating them. This CDR3 spans 12 amino acids. CDR1 is WNHNN and CDR2 is SYGVQD in the germline V gene (reference sequence). The CDR3 bases are TGCGCCAGCACCCAGGGCGGCTATGGCTACACCTTC. Encoded protein: CASTQGGYGYTF.

This chain uses TRBV5-6 with TRBJ2-7, with 7 bases lining up with TRBD2. V shed 4 bases, J shed 3 bases, and the junction held 10 bases outside the gene matches. The CDR3 totals 15 residues. The germline gives CDR1 SGHDT, CDR2 YYEEEE. CDR3 nucleotide sequence: TGTGCCAGCAGCCCCCTCGGGGAGGGGTTCTACGAGCAGTACTTC. Translation: CASSPLGEGFYEQYF.

This clone was found once. The genes are TRBV28 and TRBJ2-7; TRBD1 matches 12 bases. Germline V gives CDR1 MDHEN, CDR2 SYDVKM. The V and J ends lost 1 base and 5 bases, in that order; junction bases with no gene match: 6. This CDR3 has 16 amino acids. The CDR3 nucleotides are TGTGCCAGCAGTTTATTCGGTTGGGACAGGGGGCACGAGCAGTACTTC. Amino acid sequence: CASSLFGWDRGHEQYF.

The chain links TRBV5-4 to TRBJ1-2, with 9 bases matching TRBD1. The J segment lost 8 bases and the V segment lost 3 bases, leaving 8 bases of the junction unmatched. Germline CDR1 SGHNT, CDR2 YYREEE (reference sequence). The CDR3 loop spans 14 amino acids. In DNA, the CDR3 is TGTGCCAGCAGCTGGGACACAGGGGGCGACGGCTACACCTTC. Residues: CASSWDTGGDGYTF. The full variable domain, rest sourced from reference TRBV5-4 and TRBJ1-2, is ETGVTQSPTHLIKTRGQQVTLRCSSQSGHNTVSWYQQALGQGPQFIFQYYREEENGRGNFPPRFSGLQFPNYSSELNVNALELDDSALYLCASSWDTGGDGYTFGSGTRLTVV.

Points on this clone: A far larger clone is just one base off, so this is likely a read error. The same CDR3 can be traced to other DNA sequences in this sample. The V call is TRBV30, the J call TRBJ2-7; TRBD2 aligns across 8 bases. Trimming took 4 bases from V and 10 from J; bases not matched to a gene: 18. Germline-derived CDR1 and CDR2 are GTSNPN and SVGIG (reference sequence). The CDR3 length is 15 residues. The CDR3, as DNA: TGTGCCTGGACCCCCGGGACTAGGCCCGGTTCGGAACAGTACTTC. Protein sequence: CAWTPGTRPGSEQYF.

The J gene is TRBJ2-5, the V gene TRBV6-5; 9 nucleotides line up with TRBD1. Germline CDR1 MNHEY, CDR2 SVGAGI. The V segment lost 3 bases and the J segment 5 bases; nucleotides outside the gene matches: 7. The CDR3 loop spans 15 amino acids. CDR3 loop: CASSYHDGTGETQYF. CDR3 in DNA: TGTGCCAGCAGTTATCATGACGGGACAGGGGAGACCCAGTACTTC.

This chain connects TRBV4-1 to TRBJ2-5; the match to TRBD1 covers 8 bases. Germline values: CDR1 MGHRA, CDR2 YSYEKL. The V gene end was trimmed by 2 bases and the J gene end by 4 bases; junction bases not matched to a gene: 18. The CDR3 covers 19 residues. CDR3 sequence: CASSQLSLGQGIGSETQYF. CDR3 in DNA: TGCGCCAGCAGCCAACTCTCTCTCGGACAGGGAATCGGGTCAGAGACCCAGTACTTC.

The gene calls are TRBV5-1 and TRBJ2-7; no clear D gene. The V end lost 2 bases, the J end lost 5 bases, and 8 bases lay between the germline ends. The CDR3 runs to 12 residues. Germline CDR1 reads SGHRS; CDR2 reads YFSETQ. Written as DNA, the CDR3 is TGCGCCAGCAGCTTTGTAAGAGACGAGCAGTACTTC. This encodes CASSFVRDEQYF.

In the case of this clone: A much larger clonotype is one base distant, so this may be a read error. The same CDR3 can be traced to other DNA sequences in this sample. V usage is TRBV9 and J usage is TRBJ2-2; D is undetermined. The germline V gene encodes CDR1 SGDLS and CDR2 YYNGEE. Trimming shortened V by 6 bases and J by 3 bases, and 6 bases separated the two germline ends. The CDR3 is 12 amino acids. In DNA, the CDR3 is TGTGCCAGCAACCGAGACACCGGGGAGCTGTTTTTT. It codes for CASNRDTGELFF.

Concerning this clone itself: Other DNA sequences within the sample encode an identical CDR3. The chain couples TRBV7-9 to TRBJ1-5; D remains ambiguous. The CDR3 loop spans 12 amino acids. Trimming took off 2 bases at V and 9 bases at J, with 8 bases between the two ends. Per the germline V gene, CDR1 is SEHNR and CDR2 is FQNEAQ (reference sequence). The CDR3 sequence: CASSLPGGPQHF. For the CDR3, the DNA is TGTGCCAGCAGCTTACCGGGAGGGCCCCAGCATTTT.

The chain couples TRBV11-2 to TRBJ2-1, with a weak D call TRBD1 (5 bases). V lost 2 bases to trimming and J lost 0 bases, with 11 bases between them. In germline, CDR1 is SGHAT, CDR2 FQNNGV. This CDR3 has 16 residues. DNA for the CDR3: TGTGCCAGCAGCTTATTCAGGGCAAGCTCCTACAATGAGCAGTTCTTC. Translation gives CASSLFRASSYNEQFF.

This chain joins TRBV19 and TRBJ2-1; perhaps D is TRBD1 or TRBD2 (5 bases each). The CDR3 runs 19 residues. The germline gives CDR1 LNHDA, CDR2 SQIVND (reference sequence). V was cut by 7 bases and J by 9 bases, with 34 bases left in between. For the CDR3, the DNA is TGTGCCAGTACCCTTGGGGGTCCAGGGCTAGTGGGGCCGCGGAGTGAGCAGTTCTTC. Protein sequence: CASTLGGPGLVGPRSEQFF.

The J gene is TRBJ1-4, the V gene TRBV6-1; TRBD1 matches 11 bases. V lost 3 bases, J lost 4 bases, and 10 bases stayed unmatched. The CDR3 has 18 residues. Germline loops: CDR1 MNHNS, CDR2 SASEGT. This chain's CDR3 is CASSDPRDRGAFNEKLFF. DNA for the CDR3: TGTGCCAGCAGTGACCCGAGGGACAGGGGGGCATTTAATGAAAAACTGTTTTTT.

V usage is TRBV5-1 and J usage is TRBJ2-7; D is unclear. The germline V gene has CDR1 SGHRS and CDR2 YFSETQ. V lost 2 bases and J lost 6, with 6 bases in between. The CDR3 runs 11 residues. The CDR3 is CASSFFGEQYF. DNA for the CDR3: TGCGCCAGCAGCTTTTTCGGCGAGCAGTACTTC.

CDR3 sequence: CASSLFQSSDEQFF. In DNA form, the CDR3 reads TGTGCCAGCAGCTTATTTCAGTCCTCCGATGAGCAGTTCTTC. The gene calls are TRBV11-3 and TRBJ2-1; D gene unclear. The CDR3 is 14 residues long. The V gene lost 2 bases and the J gene lost 8 bases, with 13 bases spanning the gap. Germline CDR1 is SGHNT and CDR2 is YENEEA. The whole variable domain, remainder taken from reference TRBV11-3 and TRBJ2-1, is EAGVVQSPRYKIIEKKQPVAFWCNPISGHNTLYWYLQNLGQGPELLIRYENEEAVDDSQLPKDRFSAERLKGVDSTLKIQPAELGDSAVYLCASSLFQSSDEQFFGPGTRLTVL.